This entry lists 17 T cell receptor beta chains sequenced from one sample in a study of cytomegalovirus exposure and HLA in healthy donors. PCR used 60 Vbeta primers and 13 Jbeta primers. The protocol was immunoSEQ multiplex PCR, while the TCRdb copy is restricted to in-frame clones and leaves out a portion. The repertoire holds about 300,000 clones, with about nine tenths as singletons. The sample was PBMCs. These receptors all stem from a man between 35 and 55 years old in good health and CMV-seropositive.

The chain links TRBV11-3 to TRBJ2-2; perhaps TRBD1 as D (6 bases). V dropped 4 bases and J dropped 3 bases, with 12 bases sitting between them. Germline CDR1 reads SGHNT; CDR2 reads YENEEA. CDR3 length equals 15 residues. In DNA, the CDR3 is TGTGCCAGCAGCTCCAGGGGAACGGACACCGGGGAGCTGTTTTTT. Protein product: CASSSRGTDTGELFF.

This rearrangement joins TRBV29-1 to TRBJ1-1; perhaps TRBD1 as D (5 bases). With 4 bases removed from V and 10 bases from J, the gap between germline ends came to 13 bases. There are 11 residues in the CDR3. Germline V gene lookup returns CDR1 SQVTM and CDR2 ANQGSEA. The CDR3 spells CSVGAGSVAFF. The CDR3 DNA sequence: TGCAGCGTTGGGGCAGGGTCAGTAGCTTTCTTT.

The V gene is TRBV25-1, the J gene TRBJ2-2; D gene uncertain. Trimming shortened V by 4 bases and J by 2 bases, and 8 bases separated the two germline ends. Looked up from germline, CDR1 is MGHDK and CDR2 is SYGVNS. This CDR3 has 14 residues. The CDR3 nucleotides are TGTGCCAGCAGTGTTCTTTTAAACACCGGGGAGCTGTTTTTT. Encoded protein: CASSVLLNTGELFF.

This clone was seen only a few times. The chain has TRBV5-5 and TRBJ1-3; D is perhaps TRBD1 (6 bases). The germline gives CDR1 SGHKS, CDR2 YYEKEE (reference sequence). The CDR3 totals 14 residues. V was trimmed by 0 bases and J by 7 bases, leaving 11 bases between them. The CDR3 here is CASSLDRARNTIYF. CDR3 nucleotides: TGTGCCAGCAGCTTGGACAGGGCACGCAACACCATATATTTT.

The gene calls are TRBV6-5 and TRBJ1-1; 7 bases align to TRBD1. CDR1 is MNHEY and CDR2 is SVGAGI in the germline V gene. The CDR3 sequence is 14 residues long. The V and J ends lost 6 bases and 1 base, in that order; junction bases with no gene match: 5. In DNA, the CDR3 is TGTGCCAGCAGCTCCGGGACAGCGAACACTGAAGCTTTCTTT. Translated, it gives CASSSGTANTEAFF.

This clone was detected a few times. This chain connects TRBV19 to TRBJ2-2; 9 bases align to TRBD2. The ends lost 3 bases at V and 7 bases at J; junction bases unmatched: 9. CDR3 length: 16 residues. The germline CDR1 and CDR2 sequences are LNHDA and SQIVND (reference sequence). This CDR3 is CASSILAGSLGGELFF. Written as DNA, the CDR3 is TGTGCCAGTAGTATTCTAGCGGGGAGTCTGGGCGGGGAGCTGTTTTTT.

The chain joins TRBV4-3 to TRBJ2-7; 11 nucleotides match TRBD1. Germline V gene lookup returns CDR1 LGHNA and CDR2 YSLEER. This CDR3 is built from 16 residues. J lost 4 bases, V lost 4 bases, and 9 bases had no gene match. The CDR3 region has the DNA TGCGCCAGCAGCCCGACCGGGACAGGGGGTGGGTACGAGCAGTACTTC. It codes for CASSPTGTGGGYEQYF.

CDR3 residues: CAWSESSSYEQYF. The DNA for the CDR3 is TGTGCCTGGAGTGAGAGTAGCTCCTACGAGCAGTACTTC. The chain is built from TRBV30 and TRBJ2-7; D gene ambiguous. Germline-derived CDR1 and CDR2 are GTSNPN and SVGIG (reference sequence). The V end was cut by 1 base, the J end by 0 bases, with 7 bases between. This CDR3 region has 13 residues.

The chain links TRBV4-2 to TRBJ2-7, with 10 bases identical to TRBD1. J lost 3 bases, V lost 1 base, and 6 bases had no gene match. This CDR3 comprises 16 residues. Looked up from germline, CDR1 is LGHNA and CDR2 is YNFKEQ. Here the CDR3 reads CASSQVDRDRGYEQYF. DNA for the CDR3: TGTGCCAGCAGCCAAGTCGACCGGGACAGGGGCTACGAGCAGTACTTC.

The chain employs TRBV7-9 and TRBJ2-1; D gene ambiguous. The CDR3 length is 12 residues. CDR1 is SEHNR, CDR2 FQNEAQ, per germline (reference sequence). V lost 0 bases, J lost 8 bases, and 5 bases lay in between. CDR3 sequence reads: CASSLARYEQFF. The CDR3 region has the DNA TGTGCCAGCAGCTTAGCTAGATATGAGCAGTTCTTC. The whole variable domain, remainder taken from reference TRBV7-9 and TRBJ2-1, is DTGVSQNPRHKITKRGQNVTFRCDPISEHNRLYWYRQTLGQGPEFLTYFQNEAQLEKSRLLSDRFSAERPKGSFSTLEIQRTEQGDSAMYLCASSLARYEQFFGPGTRLTVL.

The chain couples TRBV5-6 to TRBJ1-3, with 9 bases identical to TRBD1. CDR3 length: 16 residues. The V and J ends lost 4 bases and 4 bases, in that order; junction bases with no gene match: 9. Germline CDR1 reads SGHDT; CDR2 reads YYEEEE. This chain's CDR3 is CASSAGDRVSGNTIYF. CDR3 coding DNA: TGTGCCAGCAGCGCCGGGGACAGGGTGTCGGGAAACACCATATATTTT. Supplemented by reference TRBV5-6 and TRBJ1-3, the full variable domain reads DAGVTQSPTHLIKTRGQQVTLRCSPKSGHDTVSWYQQALGQGPQFIFQYYEEEERQRGNFPDRFSGHQFPNYSSELNVNALLLGDSALYLCASSAGDRVSGNTIYFGEGSWLTVV.

The CDR3 DNA is TGTGCCCCCCCCGGGGTGGCTGAAGCTTTCTTT. This encodes CAPPGVAEAFF. V usage is TRBV21-1 and J usage is TRBJ1-1. TRBV21-1 is a pseudogene. The CDR3 contains 11 residues.

This chain connects TRBV7-9 to TRBJ1-2; D perhaps matches TRBD1 (6 bases). The CDR3 spans 14 residues. Germline CDR1 is SEHNR and CDR2 is FQNEAQ (reference sequence). The V and J ends lost 4 bases and 1 base respectively, with 10 bases between them. The CDR3, as DNA: TGTGCCAGCAGCTCGCAGGGGAGTAACTATGGCTACACCTTC. Translating it yields CASSSQGSNYGYTF.

The genes are TRBV6-1 and TRBJ1-1; TRBD1 aligns across 9 bases. This CDR3 comprises 14 residues. The ends lost 8 bases at V and 7 bases at J; junction bases unmatched: 11. The germline V gene has CDR1 MNHNS and CDR2 SASEGT. The CDR3: CASLSAGTGNEAFF. The CDR3 DNA sequence: TGTGCCAGCCTTTCGGCCGGGACAGGGAATGAAGCTTTCTTT.

V usage is TRBV6-1 and J usage is TRBJ2-7, with a tentative D call TRBD2 (6 bases). CDR3 size: 15 residues. Germline V gene sequence: CDR1 MNHNS, CDR2 SASEGT. V was cut by 2 bases and J by 2 bases, with 13 bases left in between. CDR3 nucleotide sequence: TGTGCCAGCAGTGAAAACTGGTCGGGGGCCTACGAGCAGTACTTC. Translated, it gives CASSENWSGAYEQYF.

The chain employs TRBV5-4 and TRBJ1-1, with no clear D. Germline V gene lookup returns CDR1 SGHNT and CDR2 YYREEE (reference sequence). Trimming removed 4 bases at V and 8 bases at J, with 15 bases between. CDR3 length: 13 amino acids. CDR3 nucleotide sequence: TGTGCCAGCAGCCCCGAGGGTTGGGCAGAAGCTTTCTTT. Residues: CASSPEGWAEAFF.

The V gene is TRBV13, the J gene TRBJ2-7, with 7 bases fitting TRBD1. With V trimmed by 5 bases and J by 2 bases, 3 bases remained unmatched. CDR3 length: 13 residues. Germline CDR1 is PRHDT and CDR2 is FYEKMQ (reference sequence). As DNA, the CDR3 is TGTGCCAGCAGCATTGGGACAGCCTACGAGCAGTACTTC. Amino acids: CASSIGTAYEQYF.